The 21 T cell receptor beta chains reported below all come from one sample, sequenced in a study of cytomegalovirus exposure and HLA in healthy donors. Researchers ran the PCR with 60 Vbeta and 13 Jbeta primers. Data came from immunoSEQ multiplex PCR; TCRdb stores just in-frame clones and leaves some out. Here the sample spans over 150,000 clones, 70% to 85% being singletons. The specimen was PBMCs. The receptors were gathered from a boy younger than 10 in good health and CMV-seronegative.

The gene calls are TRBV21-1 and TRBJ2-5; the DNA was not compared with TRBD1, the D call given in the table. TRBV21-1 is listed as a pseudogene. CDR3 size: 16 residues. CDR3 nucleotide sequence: TGTGCCAGCAGCAAAGGGACAGGGGCCGATCAAGAGACCCAGTACTTC. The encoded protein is CASSKGTGADQETQYF.

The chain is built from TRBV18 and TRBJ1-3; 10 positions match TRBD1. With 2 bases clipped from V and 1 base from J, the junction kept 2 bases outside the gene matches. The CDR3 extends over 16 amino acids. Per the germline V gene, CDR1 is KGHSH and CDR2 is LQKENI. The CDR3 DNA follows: TGTGCCAGCTCACCAAGGGACAGGGGATCTGGAAACACCATATATTTT. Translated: CASSPRDRGSGNTIYF.

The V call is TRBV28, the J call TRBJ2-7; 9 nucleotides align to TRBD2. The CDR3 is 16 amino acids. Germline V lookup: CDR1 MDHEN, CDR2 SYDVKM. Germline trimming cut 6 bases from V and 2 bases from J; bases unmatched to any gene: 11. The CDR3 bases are TGTGCCAGCAGCAACCTAGCGGGGCGGGACGCCTACGAGCAGTACTTC. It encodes CASSNLAGRDAYEQYF.

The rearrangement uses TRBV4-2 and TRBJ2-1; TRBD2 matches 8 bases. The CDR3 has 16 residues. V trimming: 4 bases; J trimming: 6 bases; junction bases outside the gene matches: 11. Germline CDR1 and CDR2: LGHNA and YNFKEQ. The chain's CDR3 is CASSPFSGGGINEQFF. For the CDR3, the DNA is TGTGCCAGCAGCCCATTCAGCGGGGGCGGAATCAATGAGCAGTTCTTC.

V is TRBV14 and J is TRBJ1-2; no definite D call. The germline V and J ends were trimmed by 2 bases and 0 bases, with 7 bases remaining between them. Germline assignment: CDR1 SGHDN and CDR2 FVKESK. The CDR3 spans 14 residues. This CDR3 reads CASSQRGTNYGYTF. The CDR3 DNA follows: TGTGCCAGCAGCCAACGGGGAACTAACTATGGCTACACCTTC.

The DNA of the CDR3 is TGTGCCAGCAGCGTGGGGGAGGAAGAGACCCAGTACTTC. Its protein is CASSVGEEETQYF. This chain joins TRBV9 and TRBJ2-5; tentatively, D is TRBD2 (6 bases). The CDR3 contains 13 residues. The germline CDR1 and CDR2 sequences are SGDLS and YYNGEE. Trimming cost V 2 bases and J 3 bases, with 8 bases left between them.

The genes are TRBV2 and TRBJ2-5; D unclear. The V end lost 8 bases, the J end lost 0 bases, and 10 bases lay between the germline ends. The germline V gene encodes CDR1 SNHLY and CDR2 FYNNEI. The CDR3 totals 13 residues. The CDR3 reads CASSGGNQETQYF. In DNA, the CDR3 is TGTGCCAGCTCCGGCGGCAACCAAGAGACCCAGTACTTC.

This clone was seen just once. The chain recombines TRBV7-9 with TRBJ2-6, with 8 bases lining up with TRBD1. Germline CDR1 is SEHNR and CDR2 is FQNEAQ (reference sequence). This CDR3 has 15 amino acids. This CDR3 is CAIGTGNSGANVLTF. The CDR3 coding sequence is TGTGCAATTGGGACAGGAAACTCTGGGGCCAACGTCCTGACTTTC.

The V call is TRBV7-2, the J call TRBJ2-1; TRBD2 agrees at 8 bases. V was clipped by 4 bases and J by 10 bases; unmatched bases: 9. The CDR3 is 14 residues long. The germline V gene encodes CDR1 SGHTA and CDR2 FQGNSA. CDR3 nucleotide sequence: TGTGCCAGCAGCTCCGAGAGCGGGGGTGGAGAGCAGTTCTTC. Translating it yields CASSSESGGGEQFF.

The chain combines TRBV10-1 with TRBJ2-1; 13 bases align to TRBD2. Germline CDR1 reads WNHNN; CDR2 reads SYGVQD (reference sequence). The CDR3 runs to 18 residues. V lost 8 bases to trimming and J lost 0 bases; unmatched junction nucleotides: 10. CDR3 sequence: CASSGLAGAPSSYNEQFF. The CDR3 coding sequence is TGCGCCAGCTCCGGACTAGCGGGGGCCCCGAGCTCCTACAATGAGCAGTTCTTC.

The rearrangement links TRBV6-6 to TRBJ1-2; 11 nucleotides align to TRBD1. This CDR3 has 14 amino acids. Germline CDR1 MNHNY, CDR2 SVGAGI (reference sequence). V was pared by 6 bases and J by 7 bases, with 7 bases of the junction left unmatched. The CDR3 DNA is TGTGCCAGCAGGGACAGGGGGCTAGCGGGTGGCTACACCTTC. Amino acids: CASRDRGLAGGYTF.

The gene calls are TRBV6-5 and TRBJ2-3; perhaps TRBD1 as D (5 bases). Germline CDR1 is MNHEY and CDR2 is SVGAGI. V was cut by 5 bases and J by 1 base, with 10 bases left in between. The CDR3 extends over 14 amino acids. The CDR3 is CASSLGHRTDTQYF. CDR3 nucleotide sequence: TGTGCCAGCAGTCTCGGACATCGCACAGATACGCAGTATTTT.

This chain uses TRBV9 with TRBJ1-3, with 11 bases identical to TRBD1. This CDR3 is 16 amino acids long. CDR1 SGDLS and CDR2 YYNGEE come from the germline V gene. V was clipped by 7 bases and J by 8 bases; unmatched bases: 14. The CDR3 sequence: CASSPRGGQGEDTIYF. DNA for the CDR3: TGTGCCAGCTCCCCGCGGGGGGGACAGGGGGAGGACACCATATATTTT.

The CDR3 loop is CASRPWDSLPVGYTF. CDR3 coding DNA: TGTGCCAGCAGGCCATGGGACAGTCTCCCAGTGGGCTACACCTTC. The V and J genes are TRBV6-1 and TRBJ1-2, with 7 bases aligning to TRBD1. V was pared by 6 bases and J by 8 bases, with 15 bases of the junction left unmatched. The CDR3 contains 15 residues. Germline V gene lookup returns CDR1 MNHNS and CDR2 SASEGT.

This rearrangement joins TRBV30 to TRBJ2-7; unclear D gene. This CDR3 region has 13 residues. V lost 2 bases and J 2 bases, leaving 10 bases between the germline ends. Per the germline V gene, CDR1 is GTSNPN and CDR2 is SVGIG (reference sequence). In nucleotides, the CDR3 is TGTGCCTGGAGTTGGCCAGAAGCCTACGAGCAGTACTTC. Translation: CAWSWPEAYEQYF.

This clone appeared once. CDR3 sequence: CASSPSTALRTGELFF. The CDR3 region has the DNA TGTGCCAGCTCTCCAAGCACTGCCCTCAGGACCGGGGAGCTGTTTTTT. The chain couples TRBV18 to TRBJ2-2; D unresolved. Germline values: CDR1 KGHSH, CDR2 LQKENI. This CDR3 spans 16 amino acids. The germline V and J ends were trimmed by 6 bases and 5 bases, with 19 bases remaining between them.

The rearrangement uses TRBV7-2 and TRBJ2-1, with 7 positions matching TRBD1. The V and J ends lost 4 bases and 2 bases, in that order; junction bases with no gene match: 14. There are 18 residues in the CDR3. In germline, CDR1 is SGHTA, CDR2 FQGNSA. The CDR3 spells CASSSLGMDRRTYNEQFF. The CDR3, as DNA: TGTGCCAGCAGCTCCCTGGGGATGGACAGGCGGACCTACAATGAGCAGTTCTTC.

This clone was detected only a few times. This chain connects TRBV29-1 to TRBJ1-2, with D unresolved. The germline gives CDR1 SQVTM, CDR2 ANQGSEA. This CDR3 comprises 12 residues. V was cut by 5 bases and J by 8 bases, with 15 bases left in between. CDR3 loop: CSVWQAKVGYTF. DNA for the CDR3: TGCAGCGTTTGGCAGGCCAAAGTCGGCTACACCTTC. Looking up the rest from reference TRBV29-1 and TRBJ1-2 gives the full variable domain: SAVISQKPSRDICQRGTSLTIQCQVDSQVTMMFWYRQQPGQSLTLIATANQGSEATYESGFVIDKFPISRPNLTFSTLTVSNMSPEDSSIYLCSVWQAKVGYTFGSGTRLTVV.

The DNA for the CDR3 is TGCGCCAGCAGCTGGACTAGCGGGGGGGCCTACGAGCAGTACTTC. Translation: CASSWTSGGAYEQYF. The chain joins TRBV5-1 to TRBJ2-7; 15 bases fit TRBD2. The trim removed 3 bases at V and 2 bases at J, leaving 0 bases unmatched. Germline V gene sequence: CDR1 SGHRS, CDR2 YFSETQ. The CDR3 is 15 amino acids.

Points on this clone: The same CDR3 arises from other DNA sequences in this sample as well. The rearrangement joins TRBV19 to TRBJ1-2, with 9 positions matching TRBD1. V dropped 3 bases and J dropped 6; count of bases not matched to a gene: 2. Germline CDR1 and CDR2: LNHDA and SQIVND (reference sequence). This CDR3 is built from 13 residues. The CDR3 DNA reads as TGTGCCAGTAGTATTAGGGACAGGGATGGCTACACCTTC. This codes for CASSIRDRDGYTF.

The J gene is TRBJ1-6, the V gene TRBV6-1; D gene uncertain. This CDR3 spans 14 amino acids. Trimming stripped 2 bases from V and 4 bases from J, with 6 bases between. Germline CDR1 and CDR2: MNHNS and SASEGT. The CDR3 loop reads CASSERRYNSPLHF. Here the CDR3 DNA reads TGTGCCAGCAGTGAACGGCGGTATAATTCACCCCTCCACTTT.